The 5 T cell receptor beta chains listed next were all sequenced from one sample in a study of blood T cell repertoires in COVID-19. The repertoire was sequenced with immunoSEQ multiplex PCR; TCRdb's copy has only in-frame clones and lacks some. The sample holds 120,000 or so clones, 88% seen once. Material: peripheral blood. These receptors all come from a woman in her 50s with acute or convalescent COVID-19.

This chain joins TRBV11-2 and TRBJ2-5; perhaps TRBD1 as D (8 bases). The CDR3 length is 14 residues. V was shortened by 5 bases and J by 5 bases, with 15 bases between the two germline ends. In germline, CDR1 is SGHAT, CDR2 FQNNGV. The CDR3 loop reads CASSQQQGGETQYF. The CDR3 nucleotides are TGTGCCAGCAGCCAGCAACAGGGGGGGGAGACCCAGTACTTC.

This clone has just one count. This chain connects TRBV6-1 to TRBJ1-5; D unclear. This CDR3 spans 15 amino acids. Deletions cut 2 bases from V and 4 bases from J, with 12 bases between. CDR1 is MNHNS, CDR2 SASEGT, per germline. For the CDR3, the DNA is TGTGCCAGCAGTGAATCTGGTACGAGAAATCAGCCCCAGCATTTT. This gives the protein CASSESGTRNQPQHF.

This chain joins TRBV5-6 and TRBJ1-2, with D perhaps matching TRBD1 (6 bases). Trimming removed 5 bases from V and 5 bases from J, with 22 bases in between. From germline, CDR1 is SGHDT and CDR2 YYEEEE. There are 16 residues in the CDR3. The CDR3 loop reads CASRMLSVGQIYGYTF. For the CDR3, the DNA is TGTGCCAGCAGGATGTTATCGGTTGGACAGATATATGGCTACACCTTC.

A remark on this clone: It may be a read error: a sequence one base away is much more abundant. The same CDR3 is also encoded by other DNA sequences in this sample. V is TRBV5-1 and J is TRBJ2-3; weak D call: TRBD2 (6 bases). Trimming cost V 0 bases and J 4 bases, with 6 bases left between them. Germline V gene data show CDR1 as SGHRS and CDR2 as YFSETQ. This CDR3 spans 13 amino acids. The chain's CDR3 is CASSLGGADTQYF. CDR3 bases: TGCGCCAGCAGCTTGGGGGGGGCAGATACGCAGTATTTT.

The chain employs TRBV5-1 and TRBJ1-3; D not resolved. The V end lost 5 bases, the J end lost 2 bases, and 14 bases lay between the germline ends. Germline V gene sequence: CDR1 SGHRS, CDR2 YFSETQ. The CDR3 runs to 15 residues. CDR3 nucleotides: TGCGCCAGCAGTATATCTCGCGCGGCTGGAAACACCATATATTTT. It is translated as CASSISRAAGNTIYF.